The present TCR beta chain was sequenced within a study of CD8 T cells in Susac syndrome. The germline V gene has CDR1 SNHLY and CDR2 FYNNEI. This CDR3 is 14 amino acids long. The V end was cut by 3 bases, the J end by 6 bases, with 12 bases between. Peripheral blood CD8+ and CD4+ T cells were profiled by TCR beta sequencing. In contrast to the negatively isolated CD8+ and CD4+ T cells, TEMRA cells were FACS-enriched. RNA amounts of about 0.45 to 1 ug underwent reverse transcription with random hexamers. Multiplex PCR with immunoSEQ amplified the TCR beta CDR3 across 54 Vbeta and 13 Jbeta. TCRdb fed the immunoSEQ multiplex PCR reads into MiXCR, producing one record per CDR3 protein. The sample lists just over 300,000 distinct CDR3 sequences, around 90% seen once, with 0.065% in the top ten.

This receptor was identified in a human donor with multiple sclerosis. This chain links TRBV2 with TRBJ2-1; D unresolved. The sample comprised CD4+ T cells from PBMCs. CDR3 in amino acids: CASSEIGPTNEQFF. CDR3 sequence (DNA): TGTGCCAGCAGTGAGATAGGGCCAACCAATGAGCAGTTCTTC.